This T cell receptor beta chain was found in a study of beta chain features in type 1 diabetes. At the level of the study: Patients shared similar age, gender and cell yields with healthy donors. Study-wide findings and caveats: Moderately but significantly shorter TCRB CDR3s were found in Type 1 diabetes patients in all four CD4+ subsets. Within the patient group, naive, central memory and Treg TCRB repertoires appeared more similar to each other than within healthy donors.

V shed 5 bases, J shed 10 bases, and the junction held 1 base outside the gene matches. The CDR3 runs to 11 residues. CDR1 MDHEN and CDR2 SYDVKM come from the germline V gene. This clone was recorded at least ten times. Its antigen is as yet unknown. The isolated RNA, all of it, was reverse transcribed, so expressed TCRB transcripts were what got sequenced. Method: immunoSEQ multiplex PCR; TCRdb's copy keeps in-frame clones and lacks some. The table lists approximately 150,000 clones, approximately 10% of them singletons. The authors sorted CD4+ naive, central memory, regulatory and stem cell-like memory cells via CD45RO/CCR7/CD25/CD127/CD95/CD27.

The sequence derives from a man aged 25 to 45 with type 1 diabetes. The chain couples TRBV28 to TRBJ2-1, with TRBD1 matching 8 bases. Specimen: central memory CD4+ T cells from blood. The CDR3 reads CASSNRGEQFF. CDR3 DNA sequence: TGTGCCAGCAGTAACAGGGGGGAGCAGTTCTTC.